This is a list of T cell receptor beta chains from one sample in a study of CD8 T cells in ankylosing spondylitis. TCRdb reprocessed the 5' RACE reads via MiXCR and lists one record per CDR3 protein. The data show over 100,000 distinct CDR3 sequences, approximately 6.8% seen once. The sample was blood, either unsorted or a sorted T cell fraction (not recorded which). These receptors all come from a male donor with ankylosing spondylitis or in good health (not recorded which). CDR3s leave out the opening cysteine and the closing phenylalanine or tryptophan.

TRBV28	TRBJ1-1	ASSQGVRWVTEAF
TRBV20-1	TRBJ1-2	SAMGQWDYGYT
TRBV6-1	TRBJ1-5	ASSPYGVARPQH
TRBV18	TRBJ2-1	ASSFISSVYNEQF
TRBV9	TRBJ1-2	ASSVNYGYT
TRBV5-1	TRBJ2-5	ASSLILAGYQETQY
TRBV5-1	TRBJ2-5	ASSLAGTSGRQETQY
TRBV20-1	TRBJ2-1	SASASGGYSSYNEQF
TRBV7-9	TRBJ2-1	ASSFSGNPYNEQF
TRBV9	TRBJ2-7	ASTPFRDREAEQY
TRBV5-1	TRBJ2-1	ASRREPSYNEQF
TRBV4-2	TRBJ2-7	ASSQVQGWGWSSYEQY
TRBV12-3/TRBV12-4	TRBJ2-5	ASSVAGGRETQY